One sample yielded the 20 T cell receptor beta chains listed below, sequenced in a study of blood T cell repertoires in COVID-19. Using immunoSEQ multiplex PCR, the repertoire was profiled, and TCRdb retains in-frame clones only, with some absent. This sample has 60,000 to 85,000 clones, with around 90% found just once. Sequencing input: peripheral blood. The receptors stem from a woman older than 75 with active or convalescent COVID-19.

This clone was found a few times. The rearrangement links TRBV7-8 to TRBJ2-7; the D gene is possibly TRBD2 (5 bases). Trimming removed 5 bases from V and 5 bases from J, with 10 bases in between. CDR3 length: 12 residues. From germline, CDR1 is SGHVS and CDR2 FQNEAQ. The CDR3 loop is CASSLTRHEQYF. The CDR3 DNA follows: TGTGCCAGCAGCCTTACTAGACACGAGCAGTACTTC.

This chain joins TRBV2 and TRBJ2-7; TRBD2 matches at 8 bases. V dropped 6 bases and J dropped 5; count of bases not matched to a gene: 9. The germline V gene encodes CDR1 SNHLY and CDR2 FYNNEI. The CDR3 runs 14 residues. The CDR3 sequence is CASRSGRGGDEQYF. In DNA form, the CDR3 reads TGTGCCAGCAGGAGCGGGAGAGGGGGAGACGAGCAGTACTTC.

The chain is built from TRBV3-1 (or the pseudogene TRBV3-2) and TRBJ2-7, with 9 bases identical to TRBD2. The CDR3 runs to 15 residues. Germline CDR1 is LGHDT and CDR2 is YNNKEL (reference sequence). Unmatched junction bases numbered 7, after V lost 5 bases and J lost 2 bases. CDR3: CASSETSGSTYEQYF. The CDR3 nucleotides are TGTGCCAGCAGCGAAACTAGCGGGTCCACCTACGAGCAGTACTTC.

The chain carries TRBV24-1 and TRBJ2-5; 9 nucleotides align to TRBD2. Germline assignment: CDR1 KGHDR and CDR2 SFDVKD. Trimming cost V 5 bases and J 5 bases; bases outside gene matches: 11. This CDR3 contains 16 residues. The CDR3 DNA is TGTGCCACCAGTGGTCTCGCGGGAGGGGATGTCGAGACCCAGTACTTC. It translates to CATSGLAGGDVETQYF.

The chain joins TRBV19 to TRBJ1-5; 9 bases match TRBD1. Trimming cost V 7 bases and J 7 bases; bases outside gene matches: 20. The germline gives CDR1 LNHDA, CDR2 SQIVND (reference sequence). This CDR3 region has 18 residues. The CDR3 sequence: CASTSTRGQGLSRQPQHF. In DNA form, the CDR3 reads TGTGCCAGTACTTCCACCCGGGGACAGGGTTTGAGTAGGCAGCCCCAGCATTTT.

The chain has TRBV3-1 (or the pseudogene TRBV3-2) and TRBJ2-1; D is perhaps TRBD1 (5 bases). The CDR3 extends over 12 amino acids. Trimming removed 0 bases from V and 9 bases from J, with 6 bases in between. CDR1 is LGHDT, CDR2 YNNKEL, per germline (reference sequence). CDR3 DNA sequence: TGTGCCAGCAGCCAAGATCAGGGTGAGCAGTTCTTC. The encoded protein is CASSQDQGEQFF.

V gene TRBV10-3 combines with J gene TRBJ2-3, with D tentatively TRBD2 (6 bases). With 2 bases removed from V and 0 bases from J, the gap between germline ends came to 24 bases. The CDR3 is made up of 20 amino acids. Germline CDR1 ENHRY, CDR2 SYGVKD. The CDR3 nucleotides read TGTGCCATCAGTGAGCGGGGCACGGGTAGCAAAGGGACTAGCACAGATACGCAGTATTTT. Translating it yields CAISERGTGSKGTSTDTQYF.

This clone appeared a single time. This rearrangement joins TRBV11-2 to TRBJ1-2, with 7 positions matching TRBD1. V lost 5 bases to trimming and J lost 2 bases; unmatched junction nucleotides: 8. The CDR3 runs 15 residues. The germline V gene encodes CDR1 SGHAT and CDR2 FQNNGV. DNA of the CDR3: TGTGCCAGCAGCCCCCGACAGGGAGACAACTATGGCTACACCTTC. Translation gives CASSPRQGDNYGYTF.

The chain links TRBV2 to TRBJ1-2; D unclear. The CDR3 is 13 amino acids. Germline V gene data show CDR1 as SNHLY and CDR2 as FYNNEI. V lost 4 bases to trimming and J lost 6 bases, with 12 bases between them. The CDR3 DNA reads TGTGCCAGCAGTGGGGAGGGTACTAATGGCTACACCTTC. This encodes CASSGEGTNGYTF.

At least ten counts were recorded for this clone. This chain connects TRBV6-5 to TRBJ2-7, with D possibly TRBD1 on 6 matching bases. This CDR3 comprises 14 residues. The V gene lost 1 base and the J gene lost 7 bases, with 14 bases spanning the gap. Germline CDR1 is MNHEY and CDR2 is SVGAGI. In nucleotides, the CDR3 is TGTGCCAGCAGTTACTTCAGGGGAGATGTTGAGCAGTACTTC. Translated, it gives CASSYFRGDVEQYF.

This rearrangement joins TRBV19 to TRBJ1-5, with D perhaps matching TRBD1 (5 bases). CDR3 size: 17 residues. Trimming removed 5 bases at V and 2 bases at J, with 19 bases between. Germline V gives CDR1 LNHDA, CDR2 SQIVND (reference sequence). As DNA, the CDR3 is TGTGCCAGTAGTCTCCGGCACGACAGTCAAGGCAATCAGCCCCAGCATTTT. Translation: CASSLRHDSQGNQPQHF. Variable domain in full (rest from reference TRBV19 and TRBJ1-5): DGGITQSPKYLFRKEGQNVTLSCEQNLNHDAMYWYRQDPGQGLRLIYYSQIVNDFQKGDIAEGYSVSREKKESFPLTVTSAQKNPTAFYLCASSLRHDSQGNQPQHFGDGTRLSIL.

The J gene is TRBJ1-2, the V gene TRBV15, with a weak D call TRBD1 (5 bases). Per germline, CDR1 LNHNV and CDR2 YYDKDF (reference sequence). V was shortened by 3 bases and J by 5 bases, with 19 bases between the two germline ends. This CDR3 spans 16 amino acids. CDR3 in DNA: TGTGCCACCAGCAGGCGAGCAGAAAGGGGTCTTTATGGCTACACCTTC. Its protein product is CATSRRAERGLYGYTF.

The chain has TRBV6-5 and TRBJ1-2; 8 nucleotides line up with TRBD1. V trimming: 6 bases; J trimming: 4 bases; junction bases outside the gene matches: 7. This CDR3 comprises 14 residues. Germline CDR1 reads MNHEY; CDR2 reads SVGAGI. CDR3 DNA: TGTGCCAGCAGGGGGGACAGGAATTCCTATGGCTACACCTTC. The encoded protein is CASRGDRNSYGYTF.

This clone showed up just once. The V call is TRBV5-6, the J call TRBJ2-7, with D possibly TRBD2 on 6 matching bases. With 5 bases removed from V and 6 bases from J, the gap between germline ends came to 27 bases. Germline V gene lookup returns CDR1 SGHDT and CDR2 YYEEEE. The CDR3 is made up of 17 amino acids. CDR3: CASSTIAGGERLFEQYF. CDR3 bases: TGTGCCAGCAGTACCATCGCCGGAGGGGAGCGGCTTTTCGAGCAGTACTTC. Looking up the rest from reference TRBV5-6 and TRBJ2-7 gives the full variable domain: DAGVTQSPTHLIKTRGQQVTLRCSPKSGHDTVSWYQQALGQGPQFIFQYYEEEERQRGNFPDRFSGHQFPNYSSELNVNALLLGDSALYLCASSTIAGGERLFEQYFGPGTRLTVT.

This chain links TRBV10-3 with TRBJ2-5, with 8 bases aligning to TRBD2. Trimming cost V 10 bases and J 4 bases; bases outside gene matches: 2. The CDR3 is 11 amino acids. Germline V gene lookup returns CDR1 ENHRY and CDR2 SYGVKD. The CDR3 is CATRGGETQYF. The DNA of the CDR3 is TGTGCCACCCGGGGGGGAGAGACCCAGTACTTC.

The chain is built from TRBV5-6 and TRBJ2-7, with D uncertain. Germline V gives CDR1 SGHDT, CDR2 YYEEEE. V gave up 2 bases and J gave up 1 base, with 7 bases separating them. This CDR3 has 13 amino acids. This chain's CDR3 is CASSFMASYEQYF. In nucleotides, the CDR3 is TGTGCCAGCAGCTTTATGGCTTCCTACGAGCAGTACTTC.

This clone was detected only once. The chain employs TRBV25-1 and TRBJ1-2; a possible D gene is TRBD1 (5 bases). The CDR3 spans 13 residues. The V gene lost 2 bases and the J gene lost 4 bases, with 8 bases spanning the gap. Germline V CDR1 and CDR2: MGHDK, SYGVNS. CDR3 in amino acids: CASSEAGVYGYTF. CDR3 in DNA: TGTGCCAGCAGTGAAGCGGGGGTCTATGGCTACACCTTC.

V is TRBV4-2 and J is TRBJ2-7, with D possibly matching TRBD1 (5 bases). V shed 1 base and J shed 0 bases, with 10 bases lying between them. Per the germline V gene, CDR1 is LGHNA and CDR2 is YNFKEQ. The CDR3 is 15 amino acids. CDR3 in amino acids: CASSQGQGISYEQYF. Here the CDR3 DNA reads TGTGCCAGCAGCCAAGGGCAGGGCATCTCCTACGAGCAGTACTTC.

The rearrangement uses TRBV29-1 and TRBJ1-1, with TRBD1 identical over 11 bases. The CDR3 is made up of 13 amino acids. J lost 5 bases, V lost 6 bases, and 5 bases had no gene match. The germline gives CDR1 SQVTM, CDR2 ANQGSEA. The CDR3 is CSVNRDRGTEAFF. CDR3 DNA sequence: TGCAGCGTCAACCGGGACAGGGGGACTGAAGCTTTCTTT. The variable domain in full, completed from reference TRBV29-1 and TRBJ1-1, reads SAVISQKPSRDICQRGTSLTIQCQVDSQVTMMFWYRQQPGQSLTLIATANQGSEATYESGFVIDKFPISRPNLTFSTLTVSNMSPEDSSIYLCSVNRDRGTEAFFGQGTRLTVV.

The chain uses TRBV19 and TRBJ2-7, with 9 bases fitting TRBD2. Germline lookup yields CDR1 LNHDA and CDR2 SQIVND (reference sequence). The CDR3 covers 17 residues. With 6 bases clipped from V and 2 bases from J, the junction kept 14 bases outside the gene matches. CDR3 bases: TGTGCCAGTAGACCAGCGGGAGGACTCTCTAAAGCCTACGAGCAGTACTTC. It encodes CASRPAGGLSKAYEQYF.